This T cell receptor beta chain was sequenced in a study of blood T cells in healthy people across ages. Together with a sample-barcoded 5' primer, a J-beta primer mix was included in a second PCR lasting about 6 to 11 cycles. Each cDNA molecule was tagged by a template-switch adaptor with 12 random nucleotides. One entry per CDR3 protein, called by TCRdb with MiXCR from the 5' RACE reads. The sample contains 2 million or so distinct CDR3 sequences, less than 50% of which appear only once. Study results and limitations: Strongly correlated with naive T cell percentage was TCR beta diversity. Diversity estimated from one million T cells was considered an underestimate.

In the case of this clonotype: Its target is unknown.

The CDR3 spans 14 residues. The trim removed 3 bases at V and 5 bases at J, leaving 4 bases unmatched. The germline V gene encodes CDR1 DFQATT and CDR2 SNEGSKA (reference sequence). J is TRBJ2-5 and V is TRBV20-1; TRBD1 aligns across 12 bases. This TCR was sampled from a woman aged 40-49 years in good health. Source material: blood. As DNA, the CDR3 is TGCAGTGCTAGGGGACAGGGGGCGCGGGAGACCCAGTACTTC. It is translated as CSARGQGARETQYF.